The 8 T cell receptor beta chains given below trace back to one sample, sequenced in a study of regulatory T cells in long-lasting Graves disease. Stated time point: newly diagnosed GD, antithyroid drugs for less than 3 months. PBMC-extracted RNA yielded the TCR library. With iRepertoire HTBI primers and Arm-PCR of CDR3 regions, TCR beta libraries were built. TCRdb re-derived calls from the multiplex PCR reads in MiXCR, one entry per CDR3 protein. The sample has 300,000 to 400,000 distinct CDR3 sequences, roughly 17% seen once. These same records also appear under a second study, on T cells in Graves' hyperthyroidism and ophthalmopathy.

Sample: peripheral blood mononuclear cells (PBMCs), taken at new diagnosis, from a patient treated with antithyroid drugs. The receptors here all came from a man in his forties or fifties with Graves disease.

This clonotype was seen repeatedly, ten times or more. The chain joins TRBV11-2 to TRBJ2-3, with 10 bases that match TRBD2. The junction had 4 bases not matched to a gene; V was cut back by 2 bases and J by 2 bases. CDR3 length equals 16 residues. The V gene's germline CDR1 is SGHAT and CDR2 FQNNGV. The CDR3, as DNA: TGTGCCAGCAGCTTACTTAGCGGGGGGTCCACAGATACGCAGTATTTT. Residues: CASSLLSGGSTDTQYF.

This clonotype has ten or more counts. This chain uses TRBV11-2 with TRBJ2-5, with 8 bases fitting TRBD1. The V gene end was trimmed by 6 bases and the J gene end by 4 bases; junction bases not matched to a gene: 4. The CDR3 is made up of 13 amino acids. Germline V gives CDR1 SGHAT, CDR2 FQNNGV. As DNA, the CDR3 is TGTGCCAGCAGTAGGGGACAGGTAGAGACCCAGTACTTC. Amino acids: CASSRGQVETQYF.

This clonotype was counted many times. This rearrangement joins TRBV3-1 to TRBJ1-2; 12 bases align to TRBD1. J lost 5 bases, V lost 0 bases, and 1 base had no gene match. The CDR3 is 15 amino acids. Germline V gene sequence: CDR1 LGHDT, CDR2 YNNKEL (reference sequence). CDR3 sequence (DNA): TGTGCCAGCAGCCAAGAGGGACAGGGGGCTTATGGCTACACCTTC. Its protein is CASSQEGQGAYGYTF.

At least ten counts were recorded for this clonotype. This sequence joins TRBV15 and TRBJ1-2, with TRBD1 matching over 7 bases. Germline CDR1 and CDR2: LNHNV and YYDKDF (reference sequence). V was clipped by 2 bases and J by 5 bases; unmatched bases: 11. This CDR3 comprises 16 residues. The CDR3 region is CATSRYQGEILYGYTF. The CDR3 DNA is TGTGCCACCAGCAGATACCAGGGGGAGATACTGTATGGCTACACCTTC. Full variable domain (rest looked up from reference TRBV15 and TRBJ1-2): DAMVIQNPRYQVTQFGKPVTLSCSQTLNHNVMYWYQQKSSQAPKLLFHYYDKDFNNEADTPDNFQSRRPNTSFCFLDIRSPGLGDTAMYLCATSRYQGEILYGYTFGSGTRLTVV.

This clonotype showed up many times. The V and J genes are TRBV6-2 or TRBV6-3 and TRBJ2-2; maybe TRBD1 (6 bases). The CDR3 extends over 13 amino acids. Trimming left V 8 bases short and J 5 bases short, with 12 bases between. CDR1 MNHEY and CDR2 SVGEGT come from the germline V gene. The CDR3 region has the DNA TGTGCCAGCGGAAGCAGGGGAACCGGGGAGCTGTTTTTT. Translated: CASGSRGTGELFF.

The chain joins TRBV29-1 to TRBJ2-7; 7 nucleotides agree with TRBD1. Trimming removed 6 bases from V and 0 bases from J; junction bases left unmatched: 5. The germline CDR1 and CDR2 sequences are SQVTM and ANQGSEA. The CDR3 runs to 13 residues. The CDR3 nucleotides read TGCAGCGTACTCCGGGACAGCTCCTACGAGCAGTACTTC. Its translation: CSVLRDSSYEQYF.

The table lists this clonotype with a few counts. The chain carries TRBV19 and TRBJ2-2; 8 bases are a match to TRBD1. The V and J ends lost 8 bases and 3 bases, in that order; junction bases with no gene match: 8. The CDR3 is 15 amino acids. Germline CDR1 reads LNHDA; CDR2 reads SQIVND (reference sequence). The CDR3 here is CASLQGQADTGELFF. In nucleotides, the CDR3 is TGTGCCAGTTTACAGGGACAGGCGGACACCGGGGAGCTGTTTTTT. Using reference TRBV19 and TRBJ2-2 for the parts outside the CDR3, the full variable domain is DGGITQSPKYLFRKEGQNVTLSCEQNLNHDAMYWYRQDPGQGLRLIYYSQIVNDFQKGDIAEGYSVSREKKESFPLTVTSAQKNPTAFYLCASLQGQADTGELFFGEGSRLTVL.

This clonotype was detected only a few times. The CDR3 DNA sequence: TGTGCCAGCAGTTCGTTATCGGGGAGTTCCACCGGGGAGCTGTTTTTT. This gives the protein CASSSLSGSSTGELFF. The V and J genes are TRBV27 and TRBJ2-2; possibly TRBD2 for D (5 bases). The germline V gene has CDR1 MNHEY and CDR2 SMNVEV (reference sequence). The CDR3 covers 16 residues. Trimming pared 4 bases from V and 4 bases from J, leaving 16 bases between.